A single T cell receptor beta chain is shown here with its context. This specimen belongs to a study of T cell repertoires in cytomegalovirus infection. The overall study: TCR beta signatures that were public indicated CMV infection and matching HLA type.

Each CDR3 protein is one row after TCRdb ran MiXCR on the reads. The table includes around 440,000 distinct CDR3 sequences, 11% detected once. The CDR3 loop spans 15 amino acids. Losses at the gene ends were 1 base for V and 5 bases for J; bases not matched to a gene: 8. This receptor was taken from a human donor in good health (CMV status not recorded). Some clones in this sample may be carry-over from other donors' samples. The material sequenced was PBMCs. The rearrangement links TRBV5-3 to TRBJ1-2, with TRBD1 matching over 7 bases. TRBV5-3 counts as an open reading frame of uncertain function. As DNA, the CDR3 is TGTGCCAGAAGCTTGCCCTTGGACAGGCGGTATGGCTACACCTTC. This codes for CARSLPLDRRYGYTF.